The 22 T cell receptor beta chains below come from one sample, sequenced in a study of T cells after yellow fever vaccination (dated by TCRdb to about 2019). The protocol used for the library was 5' RACE. The sequencing machine was an Illumina HiSeq 2500. TCRdb ran its own pipeline on the public reads, namely fastp trimming at Q25 and MiXCR clone calling, and kept in-frame beta chains. One record per CDR3 amino acid sequence lists the most common genes and DNA. Across this sample there are around 340,000 distinct CDR3 sequences, with 8.5% to 9% seen only once. The top ten hold about 20% of the sample. The sample's treatment or condition label is to be understood as: live attenuated yellow fever vaccine strain. Sequencing was performed on PBMCs, taken on the day of the first yellow fever vaccination. These receptors came from a man between 18 and 29 years old who received the YFV17D yellow fever vaccine.

This clonotype was picked up a small number of times. The gene calls are TRBV30 and TRBJ1-5, with D unclear. V lost 1 base, J lost 4 bases, and 5 bases lay in between. This CDR3 contains 12 residues. CDR1 GTSNPN and CDR2 SVGIG come from the germline V gene (reference sequence). DNA for the CDR3: TGTGCCTGGAGTGGCCAAAATCAGCCCCAGCATTTT. Translated: CAWSGQNQPQHF.

This clonotype was seen a handful of times. The chain combines TRBV25-1 with TRBJ1-2, with TRBD1 matching over 10 bases. CDR1 is MGHDK, CDR2 SYGVNS, per germline. With V trimmed by 5 bases and J by 8 bases, 5 bases remained unmatched. There are 13 residues in the CDR3. This chain's CDR3 is CASSRQGAGGYTF. The DNA for the CDR3 is TGTGCCAGCAGTAGACAGGGGGCTGGGGGCTACACCTTC.

This clonotype occurred a few times. The chain links TRBV7-6 to TRBJ1-6; no firm D call. This CDR3 has 13 amino acids. The V gene lost 5 bases and the J gene lost 10 bases, with 12 bases spanning the gap. CDR1 and CDR2 (germline): SGHVS, FNYEAQ. CDR3 DNA sequence: TGTGCCAGCAGCCCGACAACGGCCTCACCCCTCCACTTT. Protein: CASSPTTASPLHF.

This clonotype showed up many times. The chain combines TRBV5-1 with TRBJ1-1; no reliable D call. The germline V gene encodes CDR1 SGHRS and CDR2 YFSETQ. The CDR3 length is 14 residues. The V and J ends lost 0 bases and 1 base respectively, with 7 bases between them. The CDR3 spells CASSLDGGNTEAFF. The CDR3 DNA reads TGCGCCAGCAGCTTGGATGGAGGGAACACTGAAGCTTTCTTT.

The chain recombines TRBV4-1 with TRBJ2-7; the D is unclear. V was trimmed by 2 bases and J by 6 bases, leaving 8 bases between them. Germline V CDR1 and CDR2: MGHRA, YSYEKL. The CDR3 length is 12 residues. In nucleotides, the CDR3 is TGCGCCAGCAGCCAACCGGTAGGCGAGCAGTACTTC. Translated, it gives CASSQPVGEQYF.

The chain recombines TRBV6-1 with TRBJ1-6; a weak D match, TRBD1 (5 bases). Germline lookup yields CDR1 MNHNS and CDR2 SASEGT. V shed 7 bases and J shed 7 bases, with 11 bases lying between them. The CDR3 is made up of 13 amino acids. CDR3 coding DNA: TGTGCCAGCACCGCCCGGGGGAATTCACCCCTCCACTTT. As protein: CASTARGNSPLHF.

This clonotype was observed a handful of times. This rearrangement joins TRBV23-1 to TRBJ2-7; D is undetermined. TRBV23-1 is filed as an ORF, its function uncertain. Trimming cost V 0 bases and J 6 bases, with 15 bases left between them. This CDR3 has 15 residues. CDR3 loop: CASSQSKGSPSEQYV. The CDR3 region has the DNA TGCGCCAGCAGTCAATCGAAGGGCTCGCCAAGCGAGCAGTACGTC.

In this sample, this clonotype turned up many times. V and J are TRBV6-6 and TRBJ1-6; D possibly corresponds to TRBD1 (6 bases). CDR1 and CDR2 (germline): MNHNY, SVGAGI (reference sequence). The CDR3 is 13 amino acids. Trimming left V 4 bases short and J 7 bases short, with 8 bases between. The CDR3 DNA follows: TGTGCCAGCAGTTCAGGGGCAAATTCACCCCTCCACTTT. Its protein is CASSSGANSPLHF.

Ten or more counts support this clonotype. The CDR3 DNA follows: TGTGCCAGCAGCCCTCCGACAGGGGTAGAGACCCAGTACTTC. It translates to CASSPPTGVETQYF. The chain uses TRBV7-6 and TRBJ2-5; TRBD1 agrees at 8 bases. Losses at the gene ends were 5 bases for V and 4 bases for J; bases not matched to a gene: 6. The CDR3 is 14 residues long. The germline CDR1 and CDR2 sequences are SGHVS and FNYEAQ.

The chain uses TRBV20-1 and TRBJ2-7; TRBD2 matches at 8 bases. Trimming took 3 bases from V and 4 from J; bases not matched to a gene: 8. Per germline, CDR1 DFQATT and CDR2 SNEGSKA (reference sequence). CDR3 size: 14 residues. Here the CDR3 reads CSASRGLEGYEQYF. DNA of the CDR3: TGCAGTGCTAGCAGGGGACTAGAAGGGTACGAGCAGTACTTC.

This clonotype was detected a few times. The rearrangement uses TRBV12-3 or TRBV12-4 and TRBJ2-4; D is perhaps TRBD1 or TRBD2 (5 bases each). This CDR3 spans 15 amino acids. V lost 5 bases to trimming and J lost 6 bases, with 17 bases between them. The CDR3 bases are TGTGCCAGCAGTCCTCTTGACCGGGACCCAAACATTCAGTACTTC. Translating it yields CASSPLDRDPNIQYF.

Only a few counts were recorded for this clonotype. V usage is TRBV5-1 and J usage is TRBJ2-1; 11 bases are shared with TRBD2. V lost 4 bases and J lost 7; bases outside the gene matches: 4. The CDR3 is 14 residues long. From germline, CDR1 is SGHRS and CDR2 YFSETQ. In nucleotides, the CDR3 is TGCGCCAGCAGCCACGGGACTAGCGGTAATGAGCAGTTCTTC. Its translation is CASSHGTSGNEQFF.

The rearrangement links TRBV5-4 to TRBJ2-3; D possibly corresponds to TRBD2 (6 bases). The V end lost 4 bases, the J end lost 4 bases, and 10 bases lay between the germline ends. The CDR3 covers 13 residues. The germline V gene encodes CDR1 SGHNT and CDR2 YYREEE (reference sequence). The CDR3 sequence: CASSPDYPDTQYF. DNA for the CDR3: TGTGCCAGCAGCCCGGACTATCCAGATACGCAGTATTTT.

This clonotype has a count of ten or more. The chain joins TRBV6-2 or TRBV6-3 to TRBJ2-6; D is unclear. V lost 1 base to trimming and J lost 0 bases, with 10 bases between them. This CDR3 is 17 amino acids long. Germline values: CDR1 MNHEY, CDR2 SVGEGT. The CDR3 region is CASSYLGPSSGANVLTF. The CDR3 nucleotides are TGTGCCAGCAGTTACTTAGGGCCGAGCTCTGGGGCCAACGTCCTGACTTTC.

This clonotype showed up just a few times. The chain carries TRBV7-9 and TRBJ2-7; D might be TRBD1 or TRBD2, each matching 5 bases. V dropped 2 bases and J dropped 2 bases, with 10 bases sitting between them. In germline, CDR1 is SEHNR, CDR2 FQNEAQ (reference sequence). The CDR3 contains 14 residues. In nucleotides, the CDR3 is TGTGCCAGCAGCTTACCCAGGGAGACCTACGAGCAGTACTTC. This sequence encodes CASSLPRETYEQYF.

This clonotype has at least ten counts. The chain employs TRBV7-2 and TRBJ2-5, with D perhaps matching TRBD2 (5 bases). The V and J ends lost 1 base and 5 bases respectively, with 17 bases between them. CDR3 length: 16 amino acids. The V gene's germline CDR1 is SGHTA and CDR2 FQGNSA. This CDR3 reads CASSLGESSSGETQYF. CDR3 sequence (DNA): TGTGCCAGCAGCTTAGGAGAATCTAGCTCCGGGGAGACCCAGTACTTC.

There are a few counts of this clonotype. A read error may produce the germline difference seen at one junction end. The V and J genes are TRBV7-2 and TRBJ2-5, with TRBD1 as a possible D gene (5 bases). Per germline, CDR1 SGHTA and CDR2 FQGNSA. The CDR3 totals 16 residues. CDR3 DNA: TGTGCCAGCAGCTTAGGATGGCAGGGCCCCCAAGGGACCCAGTACTTC. Its protein product is CASSLGWQGPQGTQYF.

CDR3 residues: CASSDGTGGSPSTDTQYF. CDR3 nucleotides: TGTGCCAGCTCCGATGGGACAGGGGGCTCGCCTAGCACAGATACGCAGTATTTT. The rearrangement uses TRBV12-3 or TRBV12-4 and TRBJ2-3, with 12 bases identical to TRBD1. The length of the CDR3 is 18 residues. Germline trimming cut 8 bases from V and 0 bases from J; bases unmatched to any gene: 12.

The chain joins TRBV12-3 or TRBV12-4 to TRBJ2-5; D remains unclear. The CDR3 totals 14 residues. The V and J ends lost 5 bases and 7 bases respectively, with 17 bases between them. The CDR3 DNA follows: TGTGCCAGCAGTACGCCGACGCCGAGACCGACCCAGTACTTC. Its protein product is CASSTPTPRPTQYF.

There are many counts of this clonotype. CDR3 region: CASSLAGEQYF. Written as DNA, the CDR3 is TGCGCCAGCAGCTTGGCTGGGGAGCAGTACTTC. The chain combines TRBV5-1 with TRBJ2-7; no clear D gene. Germline CDR1 and CDR2: SGHRS and YFSETQ. This CDR3 region has 11 residues. V was trimmed by 0 bases and J by 7 bases, leaving 5 bases between them.

The rearrangement links TRBV5-4 to TRBJ1-2; possible D gene TRBD1, 5 bases. This CDR3 contains 14 residues. V shed 1 base and J shed 7 bases, with 14 bases lying between them. Germline CDR1 is SGHNT and CDR2 is YYREEE (reference sequence). Written as DNA, the CDR3 is TGTGCCAGCAGCTTGCAGGTCAGGGAGGTTGGCTACACCTTC. Its translation: CASSLQVREVGYTF.

V and J are TRBV5-1 and TRBJ2-1; maybe TRBD2 (5 bases). The V gene lost 1 base and the J gene lost 7 bases, with 9 bases spanning the gap. The CDR3 consists of 13 residues. Per germline, CDR1 SGHRS and CDR2 YFSETQ. CDR3 DNA: TGCGCCAGCAGCTTGACGGAGGTTAATGAGCAGTTCTTC. As protein: CASSLTEVNEQFF.